Below, 27 T cell receptor beta chains from the same sample are listed, as sequenced in a study of early T cells in non-severe SARS-CoV-2 infection. TCRdb independently ran MiXCR on the 5' RACE reads; one entry per CDR3 protein. The table has approximately 52,000 distinct CDR3 sequences, 15% seen once. This material consisted of whole blood, taken at baseline. These receptors came from an adult who was a healthcare worker with PCR-confirmed SARS-CoV-2 infection or an uninfected control (not recorded which).

This clonotype was seen a few times. The chain joins TRBV11-2 to TRBJ2-7, with 8 bases fitting TRBD2. After removal of 5 bases from V and 7 bases from J, the junction contained 10 bases not matched to a gene. The CDR3 covers 14 residues. Germline CDR1 and CDR2: SGHAT and FQNNGV. The CDR3 nucleotides are TGTGCCAGCAGCGATAGGAGGACTAGCCGAGAGCAGTACTTC. It is translated as CASSDRRTSREQYF. Supplemented by reference TRBV11-2 and TRBJ2-7, the full variable domain reads EAGVAQSPRYKIIEKRQSVAFWCNPISGHATLYWYQQILGQGPKLLIQFQNNGVVDDSQLPKDRFSAERLKGVDSTLKIQPAKLEDSAVYLCASSDRRTSREQYFGPGTRLTVT.

This clonotype has ten or more counts. The chain has TRBV28 and TRBJ1-3, with no clear D. The CDR3 spans 15 residues. Germline assignment: CDR1 MDHEN and CDR2 SYDVKM. The V end lost 5 bases, the J end lost 3 bases, and 14 bases lay between the germline ends. CDR3 amino acids: CASSPPRGSGNTIYF. The CDR3 nucleotides read TGTGCCAGCAGTCCCCCGCGAGGGAGTGGAAACACCATATATTTT.

This clonotype has ten or more counts. V and J are TRBV28 and TRBJ2-2; possibly TRBD1 or TRBD2 for D (5 bases each). Germline CDR1 and CDR2: MDHEN and SYDVKM. Between the trimmed V and J ends, which lost 5 bases and 7 bases, there was a span of 17 bases. The CDR3 spans 15 residues. Here the CDR3 reads CASSVLSSGLGELFF. The CDR3 nucleotides read TGTGCCAGCAGTGTGCTTTCATCGGGGCTCGGGGAGCTGTTTTTT. Full variable domain (outside the CDR3, taken from reference TRBV28 and TRBJ2-2): DVKVTQSSRYLVKRTGEKVFLECVQDMDHENMFWYRQDPGLGLRLIYFSYDVKMKEKGDIPEGYSVSREKKERFSLILESASTNQTSMYLCASSVLSSGLGELFFGEGSRLTVL.

This clonotype was observed a handful of times. As DNA, the CDR3 is TGTGCCAGCAGCGGACAGCCAGGAGCTAGCACAGATACGCAGTATTTT. As protein: CASSGQPGASTDTQYF. The rearrangement links TRBV6-1 to TRBJ2-3; perhaps TRBD1 as D (6 bases). The CDR3 has 16 amino acids. V lost 6 bases to trimming and J lost 0 bases, with 16 bases between them. Germline-derived CDR1 and CDR2 are MNHNS and SASEGT.

This clonotype was observed a few times. The chain combines TRBV7-9 with TRBJ2-7; TRBD1 matches 10 bases. V lost 5 bases, J lost 8 bases, and 12 bases stayed unmatched. Germline assignment: CDR1 SEHNR and CDR2 FQNEAQ (reference sequence). The CDR3 contains 15 residues. CDR3 protein: CASSQKSGTGDKQYF. The CDR3 DNA follows: TGTGCCAGCAGCCAGAAATCCGGGACAGGGGATAAGCAGTACTTC.

This clonotype showed up many times. The rearrangement links TRBV6-5 to TRBJ2-3; 11 bases agree with TRBD2. CDR3 size: 18 residues. In germline, CDR1 is MNHEY, CDR2 SVGAGI. V shed 6 bases, J shed 4 bases, and the junction held 15 bases outside the gene matches. CDR3 bases: TGTGCCAGCAGGAACCAGTTCCGTCTAGCGGGGGGTTCAGATACGCAGTATTTT. This sequence encodes CASRNQFRLAGGSDTQYF.

This clonotype is labeled medium-sized. The chain carries TRBV11-2 and TRBJ2-1; D is uncertain. Trimming cost V 5 bases and J 6 bases, with 8 bases left between them. The CDR3 is 12 residues long. CDR1 is SGHAT, CDR2 FQNNGV, per germline. The CDR3, as DNA: TGTGCCAGCAGCCTAACCCGCAATGAGCAGTTCTTC. Its translation: CASSLTRNEQFF. Supplemented by reference TRBV11-2 and TRBJ2-1, the full variable domain reads EAGVAQSPRYKIIEKRQSVAFWCNPISGHATLYWYQQILGQGPKLLIQFQNNGVVDDSQLPKDRFSAERLKGVDSTLKIQPAKLEDSAVYLCASSLTRNEQFFGPGTRLTVL.

This clonotype was counted at least ten times. The chain uses TRBV5-1 and TRBJ2-7; TRBD1 aligns across 10 bases. Germline assignment: CDR1 SGHRS and CDR2 YFSETQ. V gave up 4 bases and J gave up 2 bases; unmatched junction bases: 6. This CDR3 comprises 15 residues. The CDR3 DNA reads TGCGCCAGCAGCCCGGCCGGGACAGGGGCCTACGAGCAGTACTTC. This sequence encodes CASSPAGTGAYEQYF.

Only a few counts were recorded for this clonotype. The rearrangement uses TRBV19 and TRBJ1-1; D is ambiguous. CDR1 and CDR2 (germline): LNHDA, SQIVND (reference sequence). The CDR3 covers 13 residues. V was trimmed by 6 bases and J by 6 bases, leaving 14 bases between them. CDR3 nucleotides: TGTGCCAGTAGCCACGGACTGTACGCTGAAGCTTTCTTT. This gives the protein CASSHGLYAEAFF.

This chain uses TRBV2 with TRBJ2-1; D may be TRBD1 (6 bases). V dropped 10 bases and J dropped 0 bases, with 16 bases sitting between them. The length of the CDR3 is 15 residues. Germline CDR1 reads SNHLY; CDR2 reads FYNNEI. The CDR3 reads CATTTGSSSYNEQFF. The DNA for the CDR3 is TGTGCCACCACGACAGGATCGAGCTCCTACAATGAGCAGTTCTTC. The full variable domain, in which reference TRBV2 and TRBJ2-1 provide the parts outside the CDR3, is EPEVTQTPSHQVTQMGQEVILRCVPISNHLYFYWYRQILGQKVEFLVSFYNNEISEKSEIFDDQFSVERPDGSNFTLKIRSTKLEDSAMYFCATTTGSSSYNEQFFGPGTRLTVL.

The rearrangement joins TRBV5-4 to TRBJ2-7; 8 bases map to TRBD2. CDR3 length equals 15 residues. V gave up 3 bases and J gave up 1 base; unmatched junction bases: 6. CDR1 is SGHNT, CDR2 YYREEE, per germline (reference sequence). CDR3 region: CASSSGTRPSYEQYF. CDR3 coding DNA: TGTGCCAGCAGCTCTGGGACTAGACCATCCTACGAGCAGTACTTC. The whole variable domain, filled in from reference TRBV5-4 and TRBJ2-7, reads ETGVTQSPTHLIKTRGQQVTLRCSSQSGHNTVSWYQQALGQGPQFIFQYYREEENGRGNFPPRFSGLQFPNYSSELNVNALELDDSALYLCASSSGTRPSYEQYFGPGTRLTVT.

The rearrangement joins TRBV20-1 to TRBJ2-7, with 8 bases identical to TRBD2. Germline CDR1 and CDR2: DFQATT and SNEGSKA (reference sequence). V lost 6 bases and J lost 6; bases outside the gene matches: 13. CDR3 size: 14 residues. This CDR3 reads CSAGDGAGAREQYF. CDR3 coding DNA: TGCAGTGCAGGAGATGGAGCGGGAGCTCGCGAGCAGTACTTC.

This chain links TRBV3-1 with TRBJ2-4; maybe TRBD1 (6 bases). V gave up 4 bases and J gave up 1 base, with 11 bases separating them. This CDR3 is built from 15 residues. CDR1 and CDR2 from the germline V gene are LGHDT and YNNKEL (reference sequence). The CDR3 DNA reads as TGTGCCAGCAGCCTGGGGGCAGTGGCCAAAAACATTCAGTACTTC. Protein sequence: CASSLGAVAKNIQYF.

This chain connects TRBV5-1 to TRBJ2-2, with TRBD2 matching 9 bases. The CDR3 sequence is 18 residues long. In germline, CDR1 is SGHRS, CDR2 YFSETQ. The V and J ends lost 0 bases and 3 bases, in that order; junction bases with no gene match: 9. The CDR3 is CASSLEVQRGDHTGELFF. CDR3 DNA: TGCGCCAGCAGCTTGGAGGTCCAGCGGGGGGACCACACCGGGGAGCTGTTTTTT.

This clonotype came up a few times. The CDR3: CASSLHLRQETQYF. The CDR3 nucleotides read TGTGCCAGCAGCCTCCACTTAAGGCAAGAGACCCAGTACTTC. The chain links TRBV3-1 to TRBJ2-5; D remains unclear. The length of the CDR3 is 14 residues. Germline V gene lookup returns CDR1 LGHDT and CDR2 YNNKEL (reference sequence). V lost 4 bases to trimming and J lost 2 bases, with 11 bases between them.

Worth noting for this clonotype: A much bigger clone sits one base away, suggesting this may be a read error. The chain links TRBV12-3 or TRBV12-4 to TRBJ1-1; D possibly corresponds to TRBD1 (5 bases). This CDR3 has 15 residues. The chain's CDR3 is CVSSSSDSMNTEAFF. The CDR3, as DNA: TGTGTCAGCAGCTCGTCCGACAGTATGAACACTGAAGCTTTCTTT.

V and J are TRBV28 and TRBJ1-2, with TRBD1 identical over 8 bases. Unmatched junction bases numbered 10, after V lost 5 bases and J lost 8 bases. The CDR3 totals 14 residues. The germline V gene has CDR1 MDHEN and CDR2 SYDVKM. DNA of the CDR3: TGTGCCAGCAGTCGGACAGGGAAGTTTAACGGCTACACCTTC. It is translated as CASSRTGKFNGYTF.

This clonotype came up a few times. J is TRBJ2-1 and V is TRBV19; no reliable D call. This CDR3 is built from 15 residues. Germline CDR1 and CDR2: LNHDA and SQIVND (reference sequence). V was clipped by 3 bases and J by 0 bases, with 9 bases between them. The CDR3 DNA follows: TGTGCCAGTAGTATGGATCCGATCTCCTACAATGAGCAGTTCTTC. This encodes CASSMDPISYNEQFF.

This clonotype was observed a handful of times. V is TRBV12-3 or TRBV12-4 and J is TRBJ2-1, with 7 bases fitting TRBD2. This CDR3 is 14 amino acids long. V gave up 7 bases and J gave up 4 bases; unmatched junction bases: 7. The CDR3 loop reads CASIPGLTYNEQFF. CDR3 bases: TGTGCCAGCATCCCGGGACTAACGTACAATGAGCAGTTCTTC.

Only a few counts were recorded for this clonotype. The gene calls are TRBV20-1 and TRBJ1-6; 11 bases agree with TRBD1. This CDR3 spans 14 amino acids. The germline gives CDR1 DFQATT, CDR2 SNEGSKA (reference sequence). V lost 5 bases, J lost 10 bases, and 7 bases stayed unmatched. CDR3 region: CSASTGTGGSPLHF. The DNA for the CDR3 is TGCAGTGCTTCTACAGGGACAGGGGGATCACCCCTCCACTTT.

This clonotype has a count of ten or more. The chain couples TRBV7-6 to TRBJ2-3; D remains ambiguous. Germline CDR1 is SGHVS and CDR2 is FNYEAQ. This CDR3 has 12 residues. V was cut by 2 bases and J by 1 base, with 1 base left in between. The CDR3 is CASSLRTDTQYF. CDR3 nucleotide sequence: TGTGCCAGCAGCTTACGCACAGATACGCAGTATTTT.

The J gene is TRBJ2-1, the V gene TRBV6-1, with a weak D call TRBD2 (5 bases). Trimming cost V 4 bases and J 7 bases, with 14 bases left between them. Germline V gene data show CDR1 as MNHNS and CDR2 as SASEGT. The CDR3 length is 14 residues. In nucleotides, the CDR3 is TGTGCCAGCAGTGCCGGACTCACAGTGAATGAGCAGTTCTTC. Protein product: CASSAGLTVNEQFF.

This clonotype came up a few times. This chain joins TRBV6-2 or TRBV6-3 and TRBJ2-7; perhaps TRBD2 as D (5 bases). Per the germline V gene, CDR1 is MNHEY and CDR2 is SVGEGT. This CDR3 spans 15 amino acids. The V and J ends lost 0 bases and 0 bases respectively, with 9 bases between them. CDR3 region: CASSYSSVASYEQYF. CDR3 coding DNA: TGTGCCAGCAGTTACTCTAGCGTTGCCTCCTACGAGCAGTACTTC.

This clonotype was observed a few times. CDR3 residues: CASSIGGGSRRDEQFF. The CDR3 DNA sequence: TGTGCCAGTAGTATAGGAGGTGGTAGCCGGAGGGATGAGCAGTTCTTC. The rearrangement links TRBV19 to TRBJ2-1, with D tentatively TRBD2 (6 bases). This CDR3 is built from 16 residues. V was trimmed by 1 base and J by 8 bases, leaving 18 bases between them. Per the germline V gene, CDR1 is LNHDA and CDR2 is SQIVND (reference sequence).

In nucleotides, the CDR3 is TGCAGTGCTAGGACTAGCCCCGCAGGGACCCAGTACTTC. It specifies CSARTSPAGTQYF. The chain uses TRBV20-1 and TRBJ2-5; the match to TRBD2 covers 7 bases. CDR3 length: 13 residues. J lost 7 bases, V lost 3 bases, and 8 bases had no gene match. Per germline, CDR1 DFQATT and CDR2 SNEGSKA (reference sequence).

This chain uses TRBV5-1 with TRBJ2-5; D is uncertain. Germline V CDR1 and CDR2: SGHRS, YFSETQ. This CDR3 contains 13 residues. V lost 2 bases, J lost 3 bases, and 8 bases lay in between. DNA for the CDR3: TGCGCCAGCAGCTTTGGGCAGAAAGAGACCCAGTACTTC. It is translated as CASSFGQKETQYF.

This chain joins TRBV5-5 and TRBJ2-5; possibly TRBD1 for D (6 bases). This CDR3 is built from 14 residues. V lost 3 bases and J 5 bases, leaving 14 bases between the germline ends. CDR1 and CDR2 (germline): SGHKS, YYEKEE (reference sequence). The CDR3 nucleotides read TGTGCCAGCAGCTGGGCTGGGGGCAGTGAGACCCAGTACTTC. Protein sequence: CASSWAGGSETQYF.